Here is one T cell receptor (beta chain) with its context. The antigen remains undetermined. With 3 bases removed from V and 0 bases from J, the gap between germline ends came to 11 bases. The CDR3 is made up of 15 amino acids. From germline, CDR1 is SEHNR and CDR2 FQNEAQ (reference sequence). The sample originates from a study of shared clonotypes between healthy human individuals. Study-level findings and limits: Larger estimated richness was generally recorded for naive subsets relative to memory subsets. Deeper or shallower sequencing was expected to change how clonotypes are shared among donors.

Libraries were prepared by immunoSEQ multiplex PCR; TCRdb keeps only in-frame clonotypes and omits some of them. The top ten hold over 1.3% of the sample, which has about 1 million clones, 70% to 80% seen once. Sequencing used memory CD4+ T cells sorted from blood. The sample's subset: CD45RA-negative fraction. The chain couples TRBV7-9 to TRBJ2-5; possible D gene TRBD2, 6 bases. The receptor was isolated from a young man in good health. This CDR3 is CASSFGGTYQETQYF. The CDR3 coding sequence is TGTGCCAGCAGCTTCGGCGGGACGTACCAAGAGACCCAGTACTTC. The whole variable domain, remainder taken from reference TRBV7-9 and TRBJ2-5, is DTGVSQNPRHKITKRGQNVTFRCDPISEHNRLYWYRQTLGQGPEFLTYFQNEAQLEKSRLLSDRFSAERPKGSFSTLEIQRTEQGDSAMYLCASSFGGTYQETQYFGPGTRLLVL.